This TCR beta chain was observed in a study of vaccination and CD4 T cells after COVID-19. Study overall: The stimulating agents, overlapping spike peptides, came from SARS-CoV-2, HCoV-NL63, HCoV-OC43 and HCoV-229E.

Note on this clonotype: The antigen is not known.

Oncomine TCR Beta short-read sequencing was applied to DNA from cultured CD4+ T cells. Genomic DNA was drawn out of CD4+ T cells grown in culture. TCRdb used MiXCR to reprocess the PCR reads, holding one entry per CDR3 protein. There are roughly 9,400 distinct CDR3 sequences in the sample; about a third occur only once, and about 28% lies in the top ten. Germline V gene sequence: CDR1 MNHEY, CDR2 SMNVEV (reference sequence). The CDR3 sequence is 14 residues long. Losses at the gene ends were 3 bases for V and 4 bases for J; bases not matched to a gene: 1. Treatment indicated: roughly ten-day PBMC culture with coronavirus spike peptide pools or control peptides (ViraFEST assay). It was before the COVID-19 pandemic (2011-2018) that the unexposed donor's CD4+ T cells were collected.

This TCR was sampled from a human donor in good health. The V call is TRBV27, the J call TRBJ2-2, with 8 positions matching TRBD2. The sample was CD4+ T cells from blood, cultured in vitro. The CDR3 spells CASSFSGITGELFF. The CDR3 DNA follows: TGTGCCAGCAGTTTTAGCGGGATCACCGGGGAGCTGTTTTTT.